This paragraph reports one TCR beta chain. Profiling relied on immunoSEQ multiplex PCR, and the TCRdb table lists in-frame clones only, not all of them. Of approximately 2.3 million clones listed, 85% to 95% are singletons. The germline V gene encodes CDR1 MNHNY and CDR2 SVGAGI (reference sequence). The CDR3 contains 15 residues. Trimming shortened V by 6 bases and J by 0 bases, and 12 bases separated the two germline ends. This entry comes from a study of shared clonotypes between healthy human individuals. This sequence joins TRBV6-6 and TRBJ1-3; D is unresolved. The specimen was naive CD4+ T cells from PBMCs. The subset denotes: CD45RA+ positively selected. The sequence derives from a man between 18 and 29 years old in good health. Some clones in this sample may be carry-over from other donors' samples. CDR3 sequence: CASRTTGRSGNTIYF. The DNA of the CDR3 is TGTGCCAGCAGAACGACCGGACGCTCTGGAAACACCATATATTTT.